The 2 T cell receptor beta chains presented below share a single source sample, sequenced in a study of neurological immune-mediated disorders. TCRdb redid the calling of the 5' RACE reads with MiXCR, one entry per CDR3 protein. The sample carries 84,000 or so distinct CDR3 sequences, over 9% recorded once. The source material was PBMCs. These receptors all stem from a man aged 35 to 55 in good health.

This clonotype came up many times. The chain is built from TRBV7-2 and TRBJ1-5; D is possibly TRBD1 (5 bases). CDR3 length: 13 amino acids. Trimming took off 7 bases at V and 6 bases at J, with 13 bases between the two ends. Germline V lookup: CDR1 SGHTA, CDR2 FQGNSA. The CDR3 nucleotides read TGTGCCAGCACCCGGGACCAGGGTCAGCCCCAGCATTTT. Translation: CASTRDQGQPQHF.

This clonotype was recorded many times. This chain links TRBV7-3 with TRBJ1-1; no clear D. Germline V gene lookup returns CDR1 SGHTA and CDR2 FQGTGA. Trimming pared 5 bases from V and 10 bases from J, leaving 17 bases between. CDR3 size: 13 residues. The CDR3 bases are TGTGCCAGCAGCCCCACTCCCGGGGAAACAGCTTTCTTT. This codes for CASSPTPGETAFF.